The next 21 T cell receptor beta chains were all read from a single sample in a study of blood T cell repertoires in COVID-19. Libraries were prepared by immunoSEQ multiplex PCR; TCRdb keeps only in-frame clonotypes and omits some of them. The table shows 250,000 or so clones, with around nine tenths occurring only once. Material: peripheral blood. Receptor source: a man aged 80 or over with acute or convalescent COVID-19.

The CDR3 bases are TGTGCCAGCAGCCGGCGCAGGAGTCCCAGCGGACCGAACACCGGGGAGCTGTTTTTT. Protein product: CASSRRRSPSGPNTGELFF. The chain recombines TRBV7-6 with TRBJ2-2, with D possibly matching TRBD2 (5 bases). V was clipped by 5 bases and J by 0 bases, with 22 bases between them. Germline V lookup: CDR1 SGHVS, CDR2 FNYEAQ. This CDR3 has 19 residues. The variable domain in full, with the rest retrieved from reference TRBV7-6 and TRBJ2-2, is GAGVSQSPRYKVTKRGQDVALRCDPISGHVSLYWYRQALGQGPEFLTYFNYEAQQDKSGLPNDRFSAERPEGSISTLTIQRTEQRDSAMYRCASSRRRSPSGPNTGELFFGEGSRLTVL.

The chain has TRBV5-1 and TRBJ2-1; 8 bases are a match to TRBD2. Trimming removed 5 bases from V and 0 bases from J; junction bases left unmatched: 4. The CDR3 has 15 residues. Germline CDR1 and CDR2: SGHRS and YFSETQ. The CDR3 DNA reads TGCGCCAGCAGTTCAGCGGGGGTCTCCTACAATGAGCAGTTCTTC. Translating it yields CASSSAGVSYNEQFF.

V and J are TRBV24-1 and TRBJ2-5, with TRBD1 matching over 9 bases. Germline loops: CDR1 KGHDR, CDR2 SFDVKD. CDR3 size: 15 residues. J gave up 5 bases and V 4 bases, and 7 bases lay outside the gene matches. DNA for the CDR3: TGTGCCACCAGTGACGCGACAGGGGGTGAGGAGACCCAGTACTTC. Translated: CATSDATGGEETQYF.

CDR3 nucleotides: TGTGCCAGCAGTCGAGAGGCCAGCGGGGGGACAGATACGCAGTATTTT. Its protein is CASSREASGGTDTQYF. The genes are TRBV7-3 and TRBJ2-3; TRBD2 agrees at 9 bases. CDR1 is SGHTA, CDR2 FQGTGA, per germline. Trimming cost V 6 bases and J 3 bases; bases outside gene matches: 10. The CDR3 has 16 amino acids.

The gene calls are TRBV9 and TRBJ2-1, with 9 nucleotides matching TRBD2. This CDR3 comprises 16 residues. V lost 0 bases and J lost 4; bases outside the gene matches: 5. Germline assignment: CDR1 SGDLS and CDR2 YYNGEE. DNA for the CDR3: TGTGCCAGCAGCGTAGATGTAGCGGGGGCATACAATGAGCAGTTCTTC. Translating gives CASSVDVAGAYNEQFF.

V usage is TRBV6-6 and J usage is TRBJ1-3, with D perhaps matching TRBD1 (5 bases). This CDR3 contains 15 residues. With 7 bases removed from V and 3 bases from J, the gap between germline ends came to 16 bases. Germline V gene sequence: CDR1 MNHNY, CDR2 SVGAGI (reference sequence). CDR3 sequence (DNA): TGTGCCAGCACTTTGGGAGGGGCAAGTGGAAACACCATATATTTT. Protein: CASTLGGASGNTIYF.

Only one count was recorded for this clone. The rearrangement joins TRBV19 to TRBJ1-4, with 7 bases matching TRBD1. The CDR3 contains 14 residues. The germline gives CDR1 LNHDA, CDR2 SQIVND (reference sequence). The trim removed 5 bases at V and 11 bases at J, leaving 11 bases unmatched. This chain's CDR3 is CASSPRDSDEKLFF. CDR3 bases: TGTGCCAGTAGTCCCCGGGACAGCGACGAGAAACTGTTTTTT. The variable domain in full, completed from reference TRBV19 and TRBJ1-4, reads DGGITQSPKYLFRKEGQNVTLSCEQNLNHDAMYWYRQDPGQGLRLIYYSQIVNDFQKGDIAEGYSVSREKKESFPLTVTSAQKNPTAFYLCASSPRDSDEKLFFGSGTQLSVL.

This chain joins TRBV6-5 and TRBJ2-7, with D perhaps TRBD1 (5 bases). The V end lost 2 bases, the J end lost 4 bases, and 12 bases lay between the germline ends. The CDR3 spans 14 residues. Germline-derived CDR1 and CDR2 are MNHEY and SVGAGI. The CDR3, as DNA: TGTGCCAGCAGTTACGCCTTCTCAGGGTACGAGCAGTACTTC. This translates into CASSYAFSGYEQYF.

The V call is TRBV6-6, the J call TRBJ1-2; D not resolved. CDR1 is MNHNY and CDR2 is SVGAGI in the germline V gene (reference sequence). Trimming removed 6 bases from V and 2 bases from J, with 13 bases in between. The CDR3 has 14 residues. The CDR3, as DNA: TGTGCCAGCAGGGGTGGCGCGGTAAACTATGGCTACACCTTC. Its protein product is CASRGGAVNYGYTF.

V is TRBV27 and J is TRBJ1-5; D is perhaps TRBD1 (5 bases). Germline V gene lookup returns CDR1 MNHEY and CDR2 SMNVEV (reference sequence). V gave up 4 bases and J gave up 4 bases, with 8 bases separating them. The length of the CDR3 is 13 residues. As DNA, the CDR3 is TGTGCCAGCAGTTCTTACAGGAATCAGCCCCAGCATTTT. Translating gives CASSSYRNQPQHF.

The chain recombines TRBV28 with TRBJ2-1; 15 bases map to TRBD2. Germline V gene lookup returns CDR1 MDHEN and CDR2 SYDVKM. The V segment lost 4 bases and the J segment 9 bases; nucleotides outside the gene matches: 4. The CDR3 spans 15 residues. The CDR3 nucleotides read TGTGCCAGCAGTTCCTCGGGACTAGCGGGAGGTGAGCAGTTCTTC. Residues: CASSSSGLAGGEQFF.

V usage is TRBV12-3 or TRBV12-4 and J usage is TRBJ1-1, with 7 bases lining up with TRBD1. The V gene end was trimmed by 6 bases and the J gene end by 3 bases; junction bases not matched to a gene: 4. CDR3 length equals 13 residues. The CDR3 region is CASRVQGHTEAFF. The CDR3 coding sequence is TGTGCCAGCAGGGTACAGGGGCACACTGAAGCTTTCTTT.

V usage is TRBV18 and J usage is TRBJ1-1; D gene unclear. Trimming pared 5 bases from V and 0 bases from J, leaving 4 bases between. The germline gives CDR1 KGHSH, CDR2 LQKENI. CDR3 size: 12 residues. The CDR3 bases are TGTGCCAGCTCAGTTATGAACACTGAAGCTTTCTTT. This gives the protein CASSVMNTEAFF.

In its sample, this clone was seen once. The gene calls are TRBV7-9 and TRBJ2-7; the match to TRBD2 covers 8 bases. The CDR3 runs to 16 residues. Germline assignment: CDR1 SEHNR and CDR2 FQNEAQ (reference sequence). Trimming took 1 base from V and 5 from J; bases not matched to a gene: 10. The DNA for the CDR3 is TGTGCCAGCAGCTTAGTGGGCGGGGGGACAATCCACGAGCAGTACTTC. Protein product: CASSLVGGGTIHEQYF.

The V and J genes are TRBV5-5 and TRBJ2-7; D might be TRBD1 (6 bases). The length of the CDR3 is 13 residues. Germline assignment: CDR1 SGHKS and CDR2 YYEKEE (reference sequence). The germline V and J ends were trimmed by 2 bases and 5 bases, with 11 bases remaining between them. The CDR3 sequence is CASSLTGYNEQYF. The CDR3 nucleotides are TGTGCCAGCAGCTTAACAGGGTACAACGAGCAGTACTTC.

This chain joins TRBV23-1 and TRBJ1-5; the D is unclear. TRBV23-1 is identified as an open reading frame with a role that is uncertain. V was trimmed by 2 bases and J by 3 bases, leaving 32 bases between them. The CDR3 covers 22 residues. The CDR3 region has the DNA TGCGCCAGCAGTCAAATCACTGGGATTCTGTGGGATGGACTGCAGTTCAATCAGCCCCAGCATTTT. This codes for CASSQITGILWDGLQFNQPQHF.

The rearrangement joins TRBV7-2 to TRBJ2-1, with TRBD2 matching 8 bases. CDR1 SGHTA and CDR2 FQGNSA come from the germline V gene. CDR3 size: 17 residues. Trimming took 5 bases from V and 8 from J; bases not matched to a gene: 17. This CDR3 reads CASSPGVAGRGLDEQFF. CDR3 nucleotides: TGTGCCAGCAGCCCAGGGGTAGCGGGAAGGGGGTTGGATGAGCAGTTCTTC. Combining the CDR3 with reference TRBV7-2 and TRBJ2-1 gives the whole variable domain GAGVSQSPSNKVTEKGKDVELRCDPISGHTALYWYRQSLGQGLEFLIYFQGNSAPDKSGLPSDRFSAERTGGSVSTLTIQRTQQEDSAVYLCASSPGVAGRGLDEQFFGPGTRLTVL.

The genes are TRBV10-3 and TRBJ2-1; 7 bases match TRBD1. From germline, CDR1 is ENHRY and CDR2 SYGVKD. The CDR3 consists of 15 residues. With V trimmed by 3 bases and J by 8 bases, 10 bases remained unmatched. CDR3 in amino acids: CAISDPTDRADEQFF. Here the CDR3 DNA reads TGTGCCATCAGTGACCCCACAGACAGGGCTGATGAGCAGTTCTTC.

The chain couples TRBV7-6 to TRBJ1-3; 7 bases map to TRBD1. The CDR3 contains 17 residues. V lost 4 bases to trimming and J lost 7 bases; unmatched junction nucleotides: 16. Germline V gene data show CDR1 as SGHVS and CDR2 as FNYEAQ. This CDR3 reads CASSSRGRGALINTIYF. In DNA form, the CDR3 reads TGTGCCAGCAGCTCGAGGGGGCGGGGAGCTCTAATTAACACCATATATTTT.

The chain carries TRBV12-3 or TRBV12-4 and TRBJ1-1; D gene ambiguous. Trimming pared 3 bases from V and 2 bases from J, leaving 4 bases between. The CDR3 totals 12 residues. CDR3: CASSFPNTEAFF. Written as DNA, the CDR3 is TGTGCCAGCAGTTTCCCAAACACTGAAGCTTTCTTT.

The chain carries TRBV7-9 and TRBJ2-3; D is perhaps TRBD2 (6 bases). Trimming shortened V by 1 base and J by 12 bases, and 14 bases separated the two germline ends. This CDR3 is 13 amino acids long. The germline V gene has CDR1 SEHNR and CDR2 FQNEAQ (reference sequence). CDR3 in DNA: TGTGCCAGCAGCTTAGATCCCGGGAGCCCTCAGTATTTT. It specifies CASSLDPGSPQYF.